These 8 T cell receptor delta chains came from one sample sequenced in a study of γδ T cells in repeated Plasmodium falciparum infection. Flow sorting of PBMC yielded separate Vgamma9/Vdelta2+ and Vdelta2-negative gammadelta T cell populations for bulk repertoire analysis. TCRdb reprocessed the multiplex PCR reads using CATT. This sample yields roughly 90,000 delta-chain clones, of which approximately 1.4% are seen a single time; 7% to 9.5% belongs to the top ten. The specimen sequenced was gamma-delta T cells from blood. The source is a pool of human donors (malaria-infected and uninfected, not separated).

This clone has at least ten counts. The protein TCRdb gives is from a much larger clone and does not agree with this DNA's translation at residue 12, likely a read error; the protein shown here comes from the DNA. The V call is TRDV2, the J call TRDJ2, with D perhaps matching TRDD3 (5 bases). Germline V gene data show CDR1 as GEAIGNYY and CDR2 as EKD. The CDR3 is 16 residues long. CDR3 residues: CACDIIGVGETEQLFF. The CDR3 DNA sequence: TGTGCCTGTGACATAATTGGGGTGGGAGAGACAGAACAACTCTTCTTT.

Concerning this clone itself: With only one base between it and a far larger clone, this is likely a read error. The same CDR3 also results from other DNA sequences found in this sample. V gene TRDV1 combines with J gene TRDJ1, with 11 bases matching TRDD3. The V gene's germline CDR1 is TSWWSYY and CDR2 QGS. The CDR3 is made up of 22 amino acids. The chain's CDR3 is CALGEPEASYWGIKGYTDKLIF. Written as DNA, the CDR3 is TGCGCTCTTGGGGAGCCCGAAGCCTCGTACTGGGGGATAAAAGGGTACACCGATAAACTCATCTTT.

This clone appeared a few times. This is likely an artifact of a read error, given a far larger clone one base away. The same CDR3 can be traced to other DNA sequences in this sample. The CDR3 DNA reads TGTGCTCTTGGGGAAAATGCCCTGGAGGCGCAACTCTTCTTT. Amino acids: CALGENALEAQLFF. The chain combines TRDV1 with TRDJ2; D is ambiguous. V was pared by 2 bases and J by 11 bases, with 15 bases between. Germline V gene lookup returns CDR1 TSWWSYY and CDR2 QGS. This CDR3 has 14 amino acids.

This clone was counted only a few times. TCRdb's listed protein matches a much larger clone and diverges from this DNA's translation at residue 15, likely through a read error; the protein shown comes from the DNA. V usage is TRDV3 and J usage is TRDJ1, with D perhaps matching TRDD2 (6 bases). The V gene's germline CDR1 is TVYSNPD and CDR2 GDNSRS (reference sequence). The CDR3 is 17 residues long. CDR3 sequence reads: CAYKPSPRGARTDKPIF. In DNA, the CDR3 is TGTGCCTATAAACCTTCCCCTCGGGGGGCCCGCACCGATAAACCCATCTTT.

This clone was found a few times. It differs at one base from a far larger clone, so likely a read error. The sample has other DNA sequences that encode this CDR3 too. The chain combines TRDV2 with TRDJ1, with 8 bases identical to TRDD3. The junction had 7 bases not matched to a gene; V was cut back by 4 bases and J by 4 bases. CDR1 GEAIGNYY and CDR2 EKD come from the germline V gene. The CDR3 sequence is 14 residues long. CDR3 DNA: TGTGCCTGTGATAATCTGGGGGACTACGATAAACTCATCTTT. Amino acid sequence: CACDNLGDYDKLIF.

This clone was observed a handful of times. A much larger clonotype is one base distant, so this may be a read error. Within the sample, other DNA sequences also encode this same CDR3. The chain carries TRDV1 and TRDJ3, with 9 bases fitting TRDD3. Since TCRdb gives no J gene, matching the DNA to germline was used here to assign it. The CDR3 sequence is 19 residues long. Germline CDR1 TSWWSYY, CDR2 QGS. CDR3 DNA sequence: TGTGCTCTTGGGGAACGGCGGCCTGGGGGATTTTGGGACACCCGGCAGATGTTTTTC. This gives the protein CALGERRPGGFWDTRQMFF.

The V and J genes are TRDV1 and TRDJ1; 12 bases align to TRDD3. TCRdb records no J gene; here it was assigned by comparing the DNA to germline. The CDR3 has 19 amino acids. The V and J ends lost 4 bases and 2 bases, in that order; junction bases with no gene match: 14. CDR1 and CDR2 (germline): TSWWSYY, QGS. CDR3 sequence reads: CALGVPAGTGGYTTDKLIF. Here the CDR3 DNA reads TGTGCTCTTGGGGTACCCGCGGGGACTGGGGGATACACAACCGATAAACTCATCTTT.

With regard to this clone: This probably arose from a read error, given a far larger clone one base away. Distinct nucleotide sequences in the sample also encode this CDR3. The J gene is TRDJ1, the V gene TRDV1, with TRDD3 matching over 10 bases. TCRdb leaves out the J gene; it was filled in here by matching the DNA to germline. The germline V gene has CDR1 TSWWSYY and CDR2 QGS. CDR3 length: 25 residues. DNA for the CDR3: TGTGCTCTTGGGGACATTTTGGGCCTTCGAAGAATTACTGGGGGATTTCCAAGGCACACTGATAAACTCATCTTT. Protein: CALGDILGLRRITGGFPRHTDKLIF.